The TCR beta chain described here comes from a study of T cell responses to AZD1222 COVID-19 vaccine (dated by TCRdb to the early 2020s). Some background on the complete study: TCR sequencing covered some 250 trial participants: 207 given two doses of AZD1222 and 26 given two doses of MenACWY control vaccine. Enrollment into the trials was organized by age into subgroups of 18-55, 56-69 and 70-plus years, and those subgroups contained roughly 150, 30 and 60 TCR-sequenced participants, respectively.

The CDR3 regions of human TCRbeta chains were analyzed by immunosequencing. The paper's processing steps were these. Repertoire TCRs were matched against a reference library of SARS-CoV-2-specific TCRs generated with the MIRA antigen-specificity platform. Breadth was defined as the fraction of unique TCRs that were SARS-CoV-2-associated, and depth was defined as the fraction of total T cells that were SARS-CoV-2-associated. Using the MIRA data, every spike-specific TCR was mapped to the spike region that the TCR reacted to and assigned to either a CD4 or a CD8 class. Log10-transformed breadth and depth values were compared by one-way ANOVA with Sidak's multiple comparisons tests. Held by TCRdb, this immuneACCESS table contains in-frame sequences only and omits some clones. Under half of the omission traces to an unresolved V gene where checked; the cause of the rest is unknown. From that table come the V and J calls and clone size; the DNA was used to work out D and trimming. This sample has 70,000 to 90,000 clones in its table, and 80% to 90% of those were observed once. Around 10% of the sample rests with the top ten.

Paper-wide results and their limitations: A significant rise in spike-specific TCR breadth and depth was observed after two AZD1222 doses relative to day 0 and relative to MenACWY recipients. Because no samples from the day 14 peak response were available, repertoires could be characterized only after the peak T cell response. Conclusions about previously exposed vaccinees were limited because only a handful of AZD1222 recipients were SARS-CoV-2 seropositive at baseline. In the small 56-69-year group, the increase in depth fell short of significance, most likely because of low power. Nearly half of unique spike-specific TCRs reportedly recognized epitopes outside regions mutated in the B.1.351 and B.1.1.7 variants. CD4 TCRs associated with the vaccine covered the entire spike protein, and the dominant responses were in regions 160-218 and 743-854. Most participants were white British and females outnumbered males, and the authors suggested that clonal diversity may have been underestimated.

What this sample's time point label stands for: about 28 days (+/-7) after the second vaccine dose. AZD1222 recipients with second doses at about 4 weeks or about 12 weeks were pooled, because spike-specific TCR depth and breadth did not differ between schedules. Vaccinee samples were obtained from the UK trials COV001 and COV002, which included a single-blind randomized controlled phase 2/3 trial of AZD1222 (ChAdOx1 nCoV-19) in healthy adults. For TCRbeta chain sequencing, PBMC samples were collected from trial participants at day 0 and at day 28 after the second dose. In regard to this clone: The antigen it binds to is not known. Base qualities are not at hand, and no much larger clone is one base apart.

There are 17 amino acids in the CDR3, from cysteine to phenylalanine inclusive. Only the CDR3 region is kept as DNA, spanning 51 bases read in frame from base 1. The CDR1 and CDR2 encoded by the germline V gene are MNHNS and SASEGT. Trimming removed 3 bases from V and 3 bases from J, leaving 18 bases between the germline ends. Here the sequenced sample was peripheral blood, taken 28 days after the second AZD1222 dose. This receptor was identified in an adult who received the AZD1222 COVID-19 vaccine. The chain employs TRBV6-1 and TRBJ2-1; the D gene could be TRBD1 or TRBD2, each one agreeing over 5 bases. The sequenced DNA: TGTGCCAGCAGTGACCTGATCGTGGGGGACCTCTACAATGAGCAGTTCTTC. This translates into CASSDLIVGDLYNEQFF.